This passage covers 9 T cell receptor beta chains from one sample sequenced in a study of blood T cell repertoires in COVID-19. The data were produced by immunoSEQ multiplex PCR, yet TCRdb's version contains in-frame clones alone and is incomplete. The sample holds 470,000 or so clones, 75% to 90% seen once. Specimen: peripheral blood. These receptors originate from a woman younger than 45 with acute or convalescent COVID-19.

The chain carries TRBV7-3 and TRBJ2-1; a weak D match, TRBD1 (5 bases). CDR1 and CDR2 (germline): SGHTA, FQGTGA. V was trimmed by 2 bases and J by 14 bases, leaving 16 bases between them. This CDR3 contains 13 residues. The chain's CDR3 is CASSLDGQGIKFF. The CDR3 coding sequence is TGTGCCAGCAGCTTAGATGGGCAGGGTATTAAGTTCTTC.

The chain carries TRBV7-2 and TRBJ2-7; 7 bases line up with TRBD2. This CDR3 comprises 15 residues. CDR1 is SGHTA and CDR2 is FQGNSA in the germline V gene. V lost 5 bases, J lost 2 bases, and 9 bases stayed unmatched. The CDR3 DNA sequence: TGTGCCAGCAGCCCAGGACTAGGTGAAACCTACGAGCAGTACTTC. It codes for CASSPGLGETYEQYF. Variable domain in full (rest from reference TRBV7-2 and TRBJ2-7): GAGVSQSPSNKVTEKGKDVELRCDPISGHTALYWYRQSLGQGLEFLIYFQGNSAPDKSGLPSDRFSAERTGGSVSTLTIQRTQQEDSAVYLCASSPGLGETYEQYFGPGTRLTVT.

The rearrangement joins TRBV15 to TRBJ2-7, with 10 bases aligning to TRBD2. Germline V gene sequence: CDR1 LNHNV, CDR2 YYDKDF (reference sequence). Losses at the gene ends were 1 base for V and 0 bases for J; bases not matched to a gene: 0. The CDR3 runs to 15 residues. The CDR3 spells CATSRVAGGSYEQYF. The CDR3 nucleotides read TGTGCCACCAGCAGAGTAGCGGGGGGCTCCTACGAGCAGTACTTC.

CDR3 residues: CSVESPVSYNEQFF. DNA of the CDR3: TGCAGCGTTGAAAGTCCGGTTTCCTACAATGAGCAGTTCTTC. The chain is built from TRBV29-1 and TRBJ2-1; D unclear. Germline assignment: CDR1 SQVTM and CDR2 ANQGSEA. The CDR3 runs 14 residues. V was cut by 2 bases and J by 1 base, with 9 bases left in between.

The gene calls are TRBV15 and TRBJ2-5; D may be TRBD1 (7 bases). Between the trimmed V and J ends, which lost 5 bases and 5 bases, there was a span of 15 bases. In germline, CDR1 is LNHNV, CDR2 YYDKDF (reference sequence). This CDR3 contains 14 residues. The CDR3 coding sequence is TGTGCCACCAGCGAAGGAGGGGGCAGGGAGACCCAGTACTTC. Translated, it gives CATSEGGGRETQYF.

This chain uses TRBV28 with TRBJ2-2; 12 nucleotides agree with TRBD1. CDR3 length: 17 amino acids. J was trimmed by 5 bases and V by 6 bases; bases with no gene match: 10. CDR1 MDHEN and CDR2 SYDVKM come from the germline V gene. The CDR3 spells CASRKGQGASWTGELFF. CDR3 sequence (DNA): TGTGCCAGCAGAAAGGGACAGGGGGCTTCATGGACCGGGGAGCTGTTTTTT.

This chain uses TRBV4-1 with TRBJ2-7; 9 bases map to TRBD2. The CDR3 has 15 amino acids. From germline, CDR1 is MGHRA and CDR2 YSYEKL. V lost 3 bases, J lost 4 bases, and 7 bases stayed unmatched. Here the CDR3 reads CASSHHSGGSYEQYF. CDR3 in DNA: TGCGCCAGCAGCCATCACAGCGGGGGGTCTTACGAGCAGTACTTC.

The J gene is TRBJ2-1, the V gene TRBV2; the match to TRBD1 covers 8 bases. V lost 7 bases to trimming and J lost 5 bases; unmatched junction nucleotides: 13. This CDR3 region has 16 residues. The germline gives CDR1 SNHLY, CDR2 FYNNEI. The CDR3 coding sequence is TGTGCCAGCAAAACAAGAACCGGGACAGGAAACAATGAGCAGTTCTTC. Translation gives CASKTRTGTGNNEQFF.

V is TRBV20-1 and J is TRBJ2-7, with 9 bases matching TRBD1. The CDR3 spans 11 residues. The V gene's germline CDR1 is DFQATT and CDR2 SNEGSKA (reference sequence). V lost 6 bases to trimming and J lost 5 bases; unmatched junction nucleotides: 2. CDR3 DNA: TGCAGTGCCGGGACAGGGAACGAGCAGTACTTC. Amino acids: CSAGTGNEQYF.